Listed below are T cell receptor beta chains from one sample, sequenced in a study of CD8+ T cells in alopecia areata. The protocol was immunoSEQ multiplex PCR, while the TCRdb copy is restricted to in-frame clones and leaves out a portion. The sample records some 20,000 clones, roughly 60% being singletons. The material sequenced was CD4+ Tregs sorted from blood. The receptors originated from a human donor with alopecia areata. CDR3s include the opening cysteine and the closing phenylalanine or tryptophan. The D gene is left open where the match is weak. Size values are once, few and many counts, or a class for expanded clones, and some rows have none.

j_call d_call v_call clone_size cdr3_aa cdr3_nt
TRBJ2-7 NA TRBV5-6 NA CASSLDRPLRDEQYF TGTGCCAGCAGCTTGGACAGACCCTTAAGAGACGAGCAGTACTTC
TRBJ2-1 NA TRBV29-1 NA CSVEPPSVFYSYNEQFF TGCAGCGTTGAGCCCCCTAGCGTGTTCTACTCCTACAATGAGCAGTTCTTC
TRBJ1-6 NA TRBV11-3 once CASSLGQRNSPLHF TGTGCCAGCAGCTTAGGACAGAGAAATTCACCCCTCCACTTT
TRBJ2-7 NA TRBV5-1 NA CASSGDLGANEQYF TGCGCCAGCAGCGGGGATTTGGGGGCTAACGAGCAGTACTTC
TRBJ2-2 NA TRBV6-6 NA CASSRTGELFF TGTGCCAGCAGTCGCACCGGGGAGCTGTTTTTT
TRBJ1-1 NA TRBV7-8 few CASSLVRVQNTEAFF TGTGCCAGCAGCTTAGTACGGGTTCAGAACACTGAAGCTTTCTTT
TRBJ2-5 TRBD1 TRBV29-1 NA CSVDRGQTQYF TGCAGCGTCGACAGGGGGCAGACCCAGTACTTC
TRBJ2-3 NA TRBV29-1 few CSVESRVLRYTQYF TGCAGCGTTGAATCCCGGGTCTTGCGCTATACGCAGTATTTT
TRBJ1-1 TRBD1 TRBV28 NA CASRWTGSVEAFF TGTGCCAGCCGATGGACAGGGAGTGTTGAAGCTTTCTTT
TRBJ2-1 NA TRBV7-9 NA CASSLDYGNEQFF TGTGCCAGCAGCTTAGATTATGGCAATGAGCAGTTCTTC
TRBJ2-2 NA TRBV5-1 few CASSLNTGELFF TGCGCCAGCAGCTTGAACACCGGGGAGCTGTTTTTT
TRBJ1-6 NA TRBV5-1 NA CASAQGSRSPLHF TGCGCCAGCGCACAGGGAAGTCGTTCACCCCTCCACTTT
TRBJ2-3 NA TRBV27 NA CASSLSRWGTDTQYF TGTGCCAGCAGTTTATCCCGTTGGGGCACAGATACGCAGTATTTT
TRBJ1-3 TRBD1 TRBV2 once CASREQGFSGNTIYF TGTGCCAGCAGGGAACAGGGGTTCTCTGGAAACACCATATATTTT
TRBJ1-2 NA TRBV25-1 NA CASSEGRSYGYTF TGTGCCAGCAGTGAAGGGCGTTCTTATGGCTACACCTTC
TRBJ2-1 NA TRBV7-2 NA CASSLSAGAHYNEQFF TGTGCCAGCAGCTTATCAGCAGGGGCCCACTACAATGAGCAGTTCTTC
TRBJ2-5 NA TRBV7-2 NA CASSLPGLTLETQYF TGTGCCAGCAGCTTGCCCGGACTAACTCTCGAGACCCAGTACTTC
TRBJ1-5 NA TRBV28 NA CASSLGSTPLQSGNQPQHF TGTGCCAGCAGTTTAGGTTCCACACCCCTCCAGAGTGGCAATCAGCCCCAGCATTTT
TRBJ2-5 NA TRBV7-9 NA CASSLPTGRGFQETQYF TGTGCCAGCAGCTTACCGACAGGCCGGGGGTTCCAAGAGACCCAGTACTTC
TRBJ2-7 TRBD1 TRBV28 NA CASRGHRGQTYEQYF TGTGCCAGCAGGGGCCACAGGGGACAGACCTACGAGCAGTACTTC
TRBJ2-6 NA TRBV7-2 NA CASSSSPTARSSGANVLTF TGTGCCAGCAGCTCGAGTCCGACAGCAAGGAGCTCTGGGGCCAACGTCCTGACTTTC
TRBJ2-1 TRBD2 TRBV27 few CASSSLGTRGFEQFF TGTGCCAGCAGTTCCCTCGGGACTAGGGGGTTTGAGCAGTTCTTC
TRBJ2-1 NA TRBV30 NA CAWGRLVDEQFF TGTGCCTGGGGTCGACTAGTAGATGAGCAGTTCTTC
TRBJ1-5 NA TRBV7-8 NA CASSPRGGDNNQPQHF TGTGCCAGCAGCCCCCGAGGGGGGGACAACAATCAGCCCCAGCATTTT